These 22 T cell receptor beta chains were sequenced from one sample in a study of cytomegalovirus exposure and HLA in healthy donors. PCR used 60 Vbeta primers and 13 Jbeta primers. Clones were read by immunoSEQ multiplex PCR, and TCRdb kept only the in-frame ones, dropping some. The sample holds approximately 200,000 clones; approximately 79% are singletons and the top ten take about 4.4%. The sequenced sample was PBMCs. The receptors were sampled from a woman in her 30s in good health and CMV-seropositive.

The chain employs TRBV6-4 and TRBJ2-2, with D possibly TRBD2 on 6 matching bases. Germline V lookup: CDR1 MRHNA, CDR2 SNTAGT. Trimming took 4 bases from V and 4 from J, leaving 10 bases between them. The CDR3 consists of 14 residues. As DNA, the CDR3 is TGTGCCAGCAGTGCGGTCGGGGGCACCGGGGAGCTGTTTTTT. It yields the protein CASSAVGGTGELFF.

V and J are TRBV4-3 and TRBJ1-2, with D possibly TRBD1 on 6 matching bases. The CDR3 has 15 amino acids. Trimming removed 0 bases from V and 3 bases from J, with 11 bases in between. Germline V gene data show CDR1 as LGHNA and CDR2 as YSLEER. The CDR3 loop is CASSQDRRTDYGYTF. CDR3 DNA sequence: TGCGCCAGCAGCCAAGATCGTCGGACAGACTATGGCTACACCTTC.

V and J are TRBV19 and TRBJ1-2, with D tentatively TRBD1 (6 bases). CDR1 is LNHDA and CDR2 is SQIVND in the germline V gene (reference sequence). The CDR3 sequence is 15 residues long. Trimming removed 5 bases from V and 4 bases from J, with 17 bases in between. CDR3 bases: TGTGCCAGTAGTCTTAGACAGGCCGTGGTCTATGGCTACACCTTC. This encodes CASSLRQAVVYGYTF.

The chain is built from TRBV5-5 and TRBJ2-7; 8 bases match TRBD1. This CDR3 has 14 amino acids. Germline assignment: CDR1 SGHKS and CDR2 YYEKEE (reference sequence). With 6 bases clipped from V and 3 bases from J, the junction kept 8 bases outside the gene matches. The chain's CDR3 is CASTRQGPLYEQYF. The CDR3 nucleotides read TGTGCCAGCACCCGACAGGGGCCCCTCTACGAGCAGTACTTC.

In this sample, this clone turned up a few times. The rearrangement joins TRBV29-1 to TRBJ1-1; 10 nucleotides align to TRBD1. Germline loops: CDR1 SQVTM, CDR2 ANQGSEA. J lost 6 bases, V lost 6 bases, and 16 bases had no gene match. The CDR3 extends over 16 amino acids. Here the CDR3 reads CSVYRDRGSGYAEAFF. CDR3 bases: TGCAGCGTCTACCGGGACAGGGGTTCGGGATACGCTGAAGCTTTCTTT.

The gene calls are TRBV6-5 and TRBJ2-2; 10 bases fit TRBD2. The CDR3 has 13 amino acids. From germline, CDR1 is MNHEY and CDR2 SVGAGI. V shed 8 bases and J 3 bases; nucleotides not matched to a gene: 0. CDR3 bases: TGTGCCAGCGGACTAGCGGACACCGGGGAGCTGTTTTTT. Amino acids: CASGLADTGELFF.

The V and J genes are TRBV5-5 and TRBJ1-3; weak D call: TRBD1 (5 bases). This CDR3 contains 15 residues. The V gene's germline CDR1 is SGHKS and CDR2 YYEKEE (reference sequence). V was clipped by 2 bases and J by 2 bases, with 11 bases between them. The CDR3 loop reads CASSFPDSTGNTIYF. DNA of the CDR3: TGTGCCAGCAGCTTTCCAGACAGCACTGGAAACACCATATATTTT.

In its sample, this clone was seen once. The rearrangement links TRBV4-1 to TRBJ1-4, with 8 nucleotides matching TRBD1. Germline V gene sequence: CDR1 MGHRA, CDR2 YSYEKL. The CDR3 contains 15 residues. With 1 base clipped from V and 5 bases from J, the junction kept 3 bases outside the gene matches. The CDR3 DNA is TGCGCCAGCAGCCAAGGTGACAGGGGCAATGAAAAACTGTTTTTT. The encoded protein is CASSQGDRGNEKLFF.

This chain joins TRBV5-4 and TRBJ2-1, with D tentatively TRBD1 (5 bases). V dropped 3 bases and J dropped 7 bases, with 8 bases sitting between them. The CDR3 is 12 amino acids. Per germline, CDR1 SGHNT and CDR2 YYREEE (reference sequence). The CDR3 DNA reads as TGTGCCAGCAGCTACCGACAGAATGAGCAGTTCTTC. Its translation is CASSYRQNEQFF.

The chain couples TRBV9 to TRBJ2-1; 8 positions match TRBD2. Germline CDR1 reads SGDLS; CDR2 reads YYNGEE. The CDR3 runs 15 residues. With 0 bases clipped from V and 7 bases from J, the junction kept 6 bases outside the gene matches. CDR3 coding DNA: TGTGCCAGCAGCGTAGGAGCGGGAGTGGGGAATGAGCAGTTCTTC. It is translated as CASSVGAGVGNEQFF.

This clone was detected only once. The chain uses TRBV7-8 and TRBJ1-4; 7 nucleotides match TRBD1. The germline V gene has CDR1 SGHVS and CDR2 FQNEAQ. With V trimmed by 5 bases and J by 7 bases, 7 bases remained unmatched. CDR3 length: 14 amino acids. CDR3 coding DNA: TGTGCCAGCAGCCCGAACAGGGGTGGTGAAAAACTGTTTTTT. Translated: CASSPNRGGEKLFF.

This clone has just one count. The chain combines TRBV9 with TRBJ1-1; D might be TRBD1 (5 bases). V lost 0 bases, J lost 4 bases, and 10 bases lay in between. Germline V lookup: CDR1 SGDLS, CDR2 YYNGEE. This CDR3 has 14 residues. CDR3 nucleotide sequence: TGTGCCAGCAGCGTAGCAGGGATAACCACTGAAGCTTTCTTT. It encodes CASSVAGITTEAFF.

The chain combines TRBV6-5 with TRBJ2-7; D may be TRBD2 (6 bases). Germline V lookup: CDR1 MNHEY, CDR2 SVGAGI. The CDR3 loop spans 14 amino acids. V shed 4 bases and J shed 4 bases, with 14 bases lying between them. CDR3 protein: CASSSAGGVYEQYF. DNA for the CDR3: TGTGCCAGCAGTTCGGCAGGAGGGGTGTACGAGCAGTACTTC.

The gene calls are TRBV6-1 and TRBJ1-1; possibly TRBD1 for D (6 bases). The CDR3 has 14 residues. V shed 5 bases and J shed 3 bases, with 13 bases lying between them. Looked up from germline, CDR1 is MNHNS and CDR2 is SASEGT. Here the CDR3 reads CASSFTGPDTEAFF. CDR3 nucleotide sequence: TGTGCCAGCAGTTTCACAGGGCCCGACACTGAAGCTTTCTTT.

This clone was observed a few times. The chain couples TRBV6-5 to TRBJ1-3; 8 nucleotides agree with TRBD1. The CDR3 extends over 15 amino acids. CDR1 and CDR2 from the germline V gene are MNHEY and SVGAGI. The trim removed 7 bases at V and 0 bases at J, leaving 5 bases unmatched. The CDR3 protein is CASKHRGNSGNTIYF. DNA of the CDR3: TGTGCCAGCAAACACAGGGGGAACTCTGGAAACACCATATATTTT.

The CDR3 sequence is CAISDSGGYEQYF. The CDR3 DNA follows: TGTGCCATCAGTGATTCGGGAGGCTACGAGCAGTACTTC. The chain links TRBV10-3 to TRBJ2-7, with TRBD2 matching over 7 bases. V lost 3 bases and J lost 3; bases outside the gene matches: 2. The CDR3 consists of 13 residues. CDR1 is ENHRY, CDR2 SYGVKD, per germline.

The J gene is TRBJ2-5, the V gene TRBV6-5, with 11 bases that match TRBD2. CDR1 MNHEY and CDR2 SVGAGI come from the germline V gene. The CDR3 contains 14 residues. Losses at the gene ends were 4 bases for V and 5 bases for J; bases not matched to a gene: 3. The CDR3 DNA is TGTGCCAGCAGTTCCGCTAGCGGGAGGGAGACCCAGTACTTC. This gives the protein CASSSASGRETQYF.

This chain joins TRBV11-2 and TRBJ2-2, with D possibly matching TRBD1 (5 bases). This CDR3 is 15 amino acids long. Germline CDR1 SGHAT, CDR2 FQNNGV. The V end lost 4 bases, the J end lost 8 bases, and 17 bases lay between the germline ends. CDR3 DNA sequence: TGTGCCAGCAGCTACCGAAACAGGAATCCGGGGGAGCTGTTTTTT. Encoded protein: CASSYRNRNPGELFF.

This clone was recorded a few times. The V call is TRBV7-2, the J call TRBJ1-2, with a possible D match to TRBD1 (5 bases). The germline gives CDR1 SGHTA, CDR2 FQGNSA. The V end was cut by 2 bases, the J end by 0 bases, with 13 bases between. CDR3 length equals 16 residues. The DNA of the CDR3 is TGTGCCAGCAGCTTAAAGTTCGACAGAACTAACTATGGCTACACCTTC. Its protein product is CASSLKFDRTNYGYTF.

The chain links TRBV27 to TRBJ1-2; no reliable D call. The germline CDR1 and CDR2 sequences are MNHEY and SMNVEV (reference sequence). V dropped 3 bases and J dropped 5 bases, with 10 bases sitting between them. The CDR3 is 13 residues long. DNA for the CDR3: TGTGCCAGCAGTTTCGCGCCGGGTTATGGCTACACCTTC. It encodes CASSFAPGYGYTF.

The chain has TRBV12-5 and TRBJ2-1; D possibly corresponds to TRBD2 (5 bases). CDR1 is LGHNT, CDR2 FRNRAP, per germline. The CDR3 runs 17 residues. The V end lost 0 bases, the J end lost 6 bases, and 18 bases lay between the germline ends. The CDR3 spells CASGLVRGGSGINEQFF. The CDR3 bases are TGTGCTAGTGGTTTGGTACGAGGTGGGAGTGGGATCAATGAGCAGTTCTTC.

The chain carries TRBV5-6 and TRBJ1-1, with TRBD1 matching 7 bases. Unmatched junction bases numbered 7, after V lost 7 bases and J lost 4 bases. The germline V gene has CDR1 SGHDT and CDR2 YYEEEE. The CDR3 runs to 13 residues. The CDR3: CASRSQGGTEAFF. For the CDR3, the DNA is TGTGCCAGCCGTAGTCAGGGGGGCACTGAAGCTTTCTTT.